This T cell receptor (beta chain) derives from a study of T cell responses to AZD1222 COVID-19 vaccine (dated by TCRdb to about 2021). Regarding the study in general: AZD1222 recipients given second doses at about 4 weeks or at about 12 weeks were pooled, since spike-specific TCR depth and breadth were not found to differ between the two schedules. TCR sequencing was performed for more than 230 trial participants, of whom about 200 were given two doses of AZD1222 and approximately 25 were given two doses of MenACWY control vaccine. Trial participants were enrolled into age subgroups of 18-55, 56-69 and 70-plus years, which contained around 150, 28 and 57 TCR-sequenced participants, respectively. What the authors observed across the whole study: Because no day 14 peak-response samples were available, the repertoires could be characterized only after the peak T cell response. After two AZD1222 doses, spike-specific TCR breadth and depth were significantly higher than at day 0 and than in MenACWY recipients. The vaccine-associated CD4 TCRs covered the entire spike protein, and the dominant responses fell in regions 160-218 and 743-854. Only five to seven AZD1222 recipients were SARS-CoV-2 seropositive at baseline, limiting conclusions about previously exposed vaccinees. The 56-69-year group was small, and its depth increase did not reach significance, likely because of low power. Nearly half of unique spike-specific TCRs reportedly recognized epitopes outside regions mutated in the B.1.351 and B.1.1.7 variants. Participants were mostly white British, with more females than males. The authors suggested clonal diversity may have been underestimated.

Interpreted using the paper, the time point label stands for: baseline before first vaccination. Vaccinee samples were obtained from the UK trials COV001 and COV002, which included a single-blind randomized controlled phase 2/3 trial of AZD1222 (ChAdOx1 nCoV-19) in healthy adults. For TCRbeta chain sequencing, PBMC samples from trial participants were taken at day 0 and at day 28 after the second dose. The CDR3 regions of human TCRbeta chains were subjected to immunosequencing. From the authors' description of their analysis: TCRs in the repertoires were compared against a reference library of SARS-CoV-2-specific TCRs that had been generated with the MIRA antigen-specificity platform. Breadth was defined as the fraction of unique TCRs that were SARS-CoV-2-associated. Depth was defined as the fraction of total T cells that were SARS-CoV-2-associated. Using the MIRA data, each spike-specific TCR was mapped to the spike region that the TCR reacts to and placed in a CD4 or CD8 class. Log10-transformed breadth and depth values were compared by one-way ANOVA with Sidak's multiple comparisons tests. The table was pulled from immuneACCESS by TCRdb, which kept in-frame rearrangements only. Such tables lose some clones; where checked, under half of the loss comes from unresolved V genes, and the rest has no known cause. V and J calls and clone size follow that table, whereas D and trimming were derived from the DNA. The sample records around 110,000 clones, approximately 86% of which are singletons. Over 8.5% of the sample comes from the top ten.

A word on this clone: Its antigen specificity is not known. No base-level quality is on record; no much larger clone is a single base apart.

The CDR3 contains 17 residues, cysteine and phenylalanine counted. Just CDR3 DNA is preserved here, 51 bases in frame from base 1. Per the germline V gene (reference sequence), SEHNR is the CDR1 and FQNEAQ is the CDR2. From V the trimming removes 3 bases and from J it removes 2 bases, while the gene matches leave 12 bases of the junction unaccounted for. The V and J segments used are TRBV7-9 and TRBJ1-2, with TRBD1 identical over 7 junction bases. This TCR was sampled from an adult in good health. Sequencing was performed on peripheral blood, taken on day 0 of AZD1222 vaccination. The nucleotides read TGTGCCAGCAGCTTCGAGACAGGGCGCGAAGGAAACTATGGCTACACCTTC. The encoded protein is CASSFETGREGNYGYTF.